Below, one TCR beta chain is given with its context. The antigen is not known. The data were obtained in a study of cytomegalovirus exposure and HLA in healthy donors. General observations from the study: In vitro, a few CMV-associated chains proved specific for CMV antigens.

Germline CDR1 is SQVTM and CDR2 is ANQGSEA. This CDR3 comprises 13 residues. The ends were cut back, 0 bases at V and 3 bases at J, with 8 bases in the middle. The table came from immunoSEQ multiplex PCR; TCRdb's copy has only in-frame clones and leaves some out. The top ten hold about 6% of the sample, which has under 150,000 clones, roughly 90% seen once. While the first cohort had 600 to 850 subjects, the donors belonged to the separate validation cohort of about 120 subjects. The rearrangement uses TRBV29-1 and TRBJ1-1; maybe TRBD1 (5 bases). The sample taken for sequencing was PBMCs. This receptor was identified in a woman in her late teens or twenties in good health and CMV-seropositive. This CDR3 reads CSVEEGQDTEAFF. The CDR3 nucleotides read TGCAGCGTTGAAGAGGGGCAGGACACTGAAGCTTTCTTT.